This T cell receptor beta chain stems from a study of a mutant IDH1 vaccine in newly diagnosed glioma. Study context: Patients were given eight vaccinations, scheduled in weeks 1, 3, 5, 7, 11, 15, 19 and 23. Once 4-6 weeks had passed after radiotherapy alone, vaccination started, or it started with temozolomide cycles. Most had both radiotherapy and temozolomide beforehand; others had only one.

Remarks on this clone: Its antigen is not known.

Time point here: week 5, during vaccination. Every vaccination contained 300 ug of the mutant IDH1 20-mer peptide and was paired with topical imiquimod. Sequenced by immunoSEQ multiplex PCR; TCRdb stores in-frame clones only, minus some. The table has tens of thousands of clones, 70% to 85% seen once. The ends were cut back, 5 bases at V and 11 bases at J, with 18 bases in the middle. Germline V gene sequence: CDR1 MDHEN, CDR2 SYDVKM. The length of the CDR3 is 13 residues. V gene TRBV28 combines with J gene TRBJ1-1, with D unresolved. This TCR was sampled from a man under 40 with glioma. Source: PBMCs, taken from a glioma patient whose treatment included an IDH1 peptide vaccine. The CDR3 DNA is TGTGCCAGCAGTCCTTCCGACGCAGGTCCGGCTTTCTTT. Translated: CASSPSDAGPAFF.